Here is one TCR beta chain with its context. Compared with germline, one end of the junction differs, possibly owing to a read error. TCRdb keeps only in-frame clones here, not all; method: immunoSEQ multiplex PCR. This repertoire shows 150,000 or so clones, 85% to 95% found once; its top ten account for around 1.5%. Germline V CDR1 and CDR2: MNHNS, SASEGT. The CDR3 has 12 amino acids. The data were obtained in a study of T cell responses to AZD1222 COVID-19 vaccine. The source of this sequence is an adult who received the AZD1222 COVID-19 vaccine. The specimen was peripheral blood, collected 28 days after the second AZD1222 dose. The genes are TRBV6-1 and TRBJ1-1; D gene uncertain. The CDR3 bases are TGTGCCAGCAGCGAAGCGAACACTGAAGCTTTCTTT. Its translation is CASSEANTEAFF.